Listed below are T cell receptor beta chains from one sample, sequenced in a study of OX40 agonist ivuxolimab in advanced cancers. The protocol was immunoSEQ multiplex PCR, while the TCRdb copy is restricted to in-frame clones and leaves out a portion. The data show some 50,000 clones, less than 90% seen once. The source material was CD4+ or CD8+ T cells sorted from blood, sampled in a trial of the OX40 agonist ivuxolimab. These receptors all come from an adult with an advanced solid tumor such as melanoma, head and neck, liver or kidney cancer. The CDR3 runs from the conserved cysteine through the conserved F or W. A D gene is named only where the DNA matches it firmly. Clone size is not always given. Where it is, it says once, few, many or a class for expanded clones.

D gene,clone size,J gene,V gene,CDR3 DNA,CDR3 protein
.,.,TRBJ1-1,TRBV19,TGTGCCAGTAGTAGGGCGGCAGGTTTGAACACTGAAGCTTTCTTT,CASSRAAGLNTEAFF
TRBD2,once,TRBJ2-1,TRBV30,TGTGCCTGGAGTCTAGCGGGGGGCCCCTACAATGAGCAGTTCTTC,CAWSLAGGPYNEQFF
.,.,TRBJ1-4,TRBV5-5,TGTGCCAGCAGGTTCGGGGGAGGAGGGCATGAAAAACTGTTTTTT,CASRFGGGGHEKLFF
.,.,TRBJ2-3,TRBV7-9,TGTGCCAGCAGCTTAGATCTAAGCACAGATACGCAGTATTTT,CASSLDLSTDTQYF
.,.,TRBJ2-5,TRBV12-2,TGTGCAAGTCGCTTAGGCGGGACACCTCAAGAGACCCAGTACTTC,CASRLGGTPQETQYF
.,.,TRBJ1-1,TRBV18,TGTGCCAGCTCACCAGGGACTAGGTGGACCACTGAAGCTTTCTTT,CASSPGTRWTTEAFF
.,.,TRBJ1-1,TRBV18,TGTGCCAGCTCACTTGAGTACAGGCCGAACACTGAAGCTTTCTTT,CASSLEYRPNTEAFF
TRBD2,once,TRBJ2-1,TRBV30,TGTGCCTGGAGTAGGGCTAGCGGGGCTGAGCAGTTCTTC,CAWSRASGAEQFF
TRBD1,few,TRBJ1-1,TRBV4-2,TGTGCCAGCAGCCTAGGCAGGGGGCGAGCTTTCTTT,CASSLGRGRAFF
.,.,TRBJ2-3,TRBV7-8,TGTGCCAGCAGCTTGGGGGCCAGAACAGATACGCAGTATTTT,CASSLGARTDTQYF
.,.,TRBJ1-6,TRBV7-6,TGTGCCAGCAGCCCGAGTTGGACAGCGTCTTCGAAGAGAATTAATTCACCCCTCCACTTT,CASSPSWTASSKRINSPLHF
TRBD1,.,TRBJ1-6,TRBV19,TGTGCCAGTACTGACAGGGGATTACCCCTCCACTTT,CASTDRGLPLHF
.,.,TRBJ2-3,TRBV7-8,TGTGCCAGCAGCTTAGCTACAGGGTGGAGGGATACGCAGTATTTT,CASSLATGWRDTQYF
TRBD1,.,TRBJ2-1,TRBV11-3,TGTGCCAGCAGCCCCGGGACAGGGTCTTGGGGTGAGCAGTTCTTC,CASSPGTGSWGEQFF
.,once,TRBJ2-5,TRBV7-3,TGTGCCAGCAGCTTCCGCCACCCAGAGACCCAGTACTTC,CASSFRHPETQYF
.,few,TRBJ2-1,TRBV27,TGTGCCAGCAAGGTTGGCGGGCTCCCTGTGCCCTACAATGAGCAGTTCTTC,CASKVGGLPVPYNEQFF
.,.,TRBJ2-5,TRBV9,TGTGCCAGCAGCCTCGAAGAGACCCAGTACTTC,CASSLEETQYF
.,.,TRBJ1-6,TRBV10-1,TGCGCCAGCAGTGAGACCAAAAATCGCAGAACCAATAATTCACCCCTCCACTTT,CASSETKNRRTNNSPLHF
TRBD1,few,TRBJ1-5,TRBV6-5,TGTGCCAGCAGGACCGGACAGGGAGGGCAGCCCCAGCATTTT,CASRTGQGGQPQHF
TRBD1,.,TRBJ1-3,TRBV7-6,TGTGCCAGCAGCCCGAACTGGGACAGGGCGGACACCATATATTTT,CASSPNWDRADTIYF
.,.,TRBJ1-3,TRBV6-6,TGTGCCAGCAGTTACCCCGGGCGAAATGGAAACACCATATATTTT,CASSYPGRNGNTIYF
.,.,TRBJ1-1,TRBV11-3,TGTGCCAGCAGCTTAGATAGTGGTGAAGCTTTCTTT,CASSLDSGEAFF
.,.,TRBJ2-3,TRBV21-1,TGTGCCAGCAGCATAGAAAGGAGCCCAGGGGCGTCCACAGATACGCAGTATTTT,CASSIERSPGASTDTQYF
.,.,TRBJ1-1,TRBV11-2,TGTGCCAGCAGCTTAGGGAGCTATGGAACTGAAGCTTTCTTT,CASSLGSYGTEAFF
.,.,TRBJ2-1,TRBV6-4,TGTGCCAGCAGTGACTCCTCGGCGAGCTCCTACAATGAGCAGTTCTTC,CASSDSSASSYNEQFF
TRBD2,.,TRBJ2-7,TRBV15,TGTGCCACCAGCAGGGGAGGGGTGGAGGCGGGCGAGCAGTACTTC,CATSRGGVEAGEQYF
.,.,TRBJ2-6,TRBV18,TGTGCCAGCTCACCACCGGCCCTTAACGTCCTGACTTTC,CASSPPALNVLTF
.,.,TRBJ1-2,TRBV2,TGTGCCAGCAGGGACGGAGTCTATGGCTACACCTTC,CASRDGVYGYTF
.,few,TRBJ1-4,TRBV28,TGTGCCAGTAACAGGAAAGTTAATGAAAAACTGTTTTTT,CASNRKVNEKLFF
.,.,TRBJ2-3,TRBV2,TGTGCCAGCAGTGGACTAGATACGCAGTATTTT,CASSGLDTQYF
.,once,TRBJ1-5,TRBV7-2,TGTGCCAGCAAAAAGGGGGACAATCAGCCCCAGCATTTT,CASKKGDNQPQHF